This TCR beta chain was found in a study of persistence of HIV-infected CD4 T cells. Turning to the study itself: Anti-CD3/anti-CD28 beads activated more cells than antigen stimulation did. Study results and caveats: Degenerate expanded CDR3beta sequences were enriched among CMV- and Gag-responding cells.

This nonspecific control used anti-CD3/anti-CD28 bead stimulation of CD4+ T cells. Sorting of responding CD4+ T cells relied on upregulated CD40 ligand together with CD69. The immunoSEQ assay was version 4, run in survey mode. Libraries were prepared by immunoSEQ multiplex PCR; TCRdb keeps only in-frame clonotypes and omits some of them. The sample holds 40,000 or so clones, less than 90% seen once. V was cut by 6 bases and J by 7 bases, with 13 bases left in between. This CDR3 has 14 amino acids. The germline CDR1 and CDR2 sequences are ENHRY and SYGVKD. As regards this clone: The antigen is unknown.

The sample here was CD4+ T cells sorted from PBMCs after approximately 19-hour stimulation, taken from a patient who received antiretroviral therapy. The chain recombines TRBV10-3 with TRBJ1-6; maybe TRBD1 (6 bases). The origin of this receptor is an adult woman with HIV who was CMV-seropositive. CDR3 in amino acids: CAIRRQADNSPLHF. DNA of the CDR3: TGTGCCATCAGGAGACAGGCGGACAATTCACCCCTCCACTTT.